These 18 T cell receptor beta chains share one sample of origin, sequenced in a study of blood T cells in healthy people across ages. Combining a sample-barcoded 5' primer with a J-beta primer mix, a second PCR ran for about 7 to 12 cycles. TCRdb reanalysed the 5' RACE reads using MiXCR and keeps one entry per CDR3 protein. Seen here are some 700,000 distinct CDR3 sequences, around 46% observed once, and the top ten hold 20% to 25%. Sequencing was done on a sample of blood. The origin of the receptors is a woman between 55 and 75 years old in good health.

This clonotype occurred a few times. V is TRBV27 and J is TRBJ1-2; 7 nucleotides agree with TRBD1. The CDR3 has 16 amino acids. The germline V gene encodes CDR1 MNHEY and CDR2 SMNVEV (reference sequence). The trim removed 5 bases at V and 4 bases at J, leaving 13 bases unmatched. This chain's CDR3 is CASSPRLSRDSYGYTF. In DNA, the CDR3 is TGTGCCAGCAGTCCACGCCTGAGCCGGGACAGCTATGGCTACACCTTC.

This clonotype was seen only a few times. The chain has TRBV6-2 or TRBV6-3 and TRBJ2-1, with D perhaps matching TRBD1 (5 bases). Germline V gene sequence: CDR1 MNHEY, CDR2 SVGEGT. V lost 0 bases and J 4 bases, leaving 19 bases between the germline ends. The CDR3 covers 18 residues. The CDR3 is CASSYSDMSVRGYNEQFF. The CDR3 nucleotides read TGTGCCAGCAGTTACTCGGATATGTCCGTAAGGGGATACAATGAGCAGTTCTTC.

The chain joins TRBV9 to TRBJ1-6; D is unresolved. The CDR3 length is 17 residues. Germline lookup yields CDR1 SGDLS and CDR2 YYNGEE. V was cut by 0 bases and J by 3 bases, with 13 bases left in between. The CDR3 nucleotides are TGTGCCAGCAGCGTAGGAAGCGGCCCGAGCTATAATTCACCCCTCCACTTT. As protein: CASSVGSGPSYNSPLHF.

CDR3 protein: CSARRPGLAGQETQYF. In DNA form, the CDR3 reads TGCAGTGCTAGACGGCCAGGACTAGCGGGGCAAGAGACCCAGTACTTC. The rearrangement links TRBV20-1 to TRBJ2-5, with 12 bases lining up with TRBD2. Per germline, CDR1 DFQATT and CDR2 SNEGSKA (reference sequence). V lost 2 bases to trimming and J lost 2 bases; unmatched junction nucleotides: 6. CDR3 length: 16 amino acids.

V is TRBV30 and J is TRBJ2-1; the D is unclear. Germline V gene data show CDR1 as GTSNPN and CDR2 as SVGIG (reference sequence). The V and J ends lost 3 bases and 7 bases respectively, with 10 bases between them. The CDR3 extends over 12 amino acids. The CDR3 nucleotides read TGTGCCTGGAGGGTACAAGGAAATGAGCAGTTCTTC. It yields the protein CAWRVQGNEQFF.

The chain recombines TRBV30 with TRBJ2-7, with a possible D match to TRBD2 (6 bases). The V gene's germline CDR1 is GTSNPN and CDR2 SVGIG (reference sequence). Deletions cut 4 bases from V and 4 bases from J, with 14 bases between. This CDR3 spans 13 amino acids. CDR3 in DNA: TGTGCCTGGACCCCCAGCGGGCAATACGAGCAGTACTTC. It specifies CAWTPSGQYEQYF.

This chain uses TRBV7-2 with TRBJ2-7; D perhaps matches TRBD2 (5 bases). The CDR3 has 20 amino acids. Per germline, CDR1 SGHTA and CDR2 FQGNSA. Between the trimmed V and J ends, which lost 1 base and 5 bases, there was a span of 30 bases. In nucleotides, the CDR3 is TGTGCCAGCAGCTTAGGAATCGGGTCTAGCTGGTTGGGGAAGAGTAACGAGCAGTACTTC. As protein: CASSLGIGSSWLGKSNEQYF.

This clonotype appeared many times. The chain employs TRBV29-1 and TRBJ2-5; maybe TRBD1 (6 bases). The CDR3 contains 14 residues. Looked up from germline, CDR1 is SQVTM and CDR2 is ANQGSEA. The germline V and J ends were trimmed by 1 base and 3 bases, with 12 bases remaining between them. DNA for the CDR3: TGCAGCGTTGAAGGTTCCGGACAGAAAGAGACCCAGTACTTC. Residues: CSVEGSGQKETQYF.

This clonotype was seen a single time. The CDR3 loop is CASSDSGDTGELFF. CDR3 sequence (DNA): TGTGCCAGCAGTGACTCGGGGGACACCGGGGAGCTGTTTTTT. The chain employs TRBV6-4 and TRBJ2-2; D is possibly TRBD1 or TRBD2 (5 bases each). CDR3 length: 14 amino acids. V was clipped by 0 bases and J by 3 bases, with 5 bases between them. Germline CDR1 is MRHNA and CDR2 is SNTAGT.

This clonotype was picked up a small number of times. The chain uses TRBV3-1 and TRBJ1-2; weak D call: TRBD1 (5 bases). The CDR3 consists of 13 residues. The germline gives CDR1 LGHDT, CDR2 YNNKEL (reference sequence). With 1 base removed from V and 3 bases from J, the gap between germline ends came to 6 bases. In DNA form, the CDR3 reads TGTGCCAGCAGCCAAGGGGGCTACTATGGCTACACCTTC. This codes for CASSQGGYYGYTF.

The rearrangement joins TRBV6-2 or TRBV6-3 to TRBJ2-7, with D possibly matching TRBD2 (5 bases). The germline V gene encodes CDR1 MNHEY and CDR2 SVGEGT. Between the trimmed V and J ends, which lost 4 bases and 9 bases, there was a span of 22 bases. This CDR3 spans 15 amino acids. CDR3 sequence (DNA): TGTGCCAGCAGTTCTCAACAAGCGGATTCCTTGGGGCAGTACTTC. The encoded protein is CASSSQQADSLGQYF.

As regards this clonotype: This may stem from a read error, because a much larger clone lies one nucleotide away. V is TRBV10-3 and J is TRBJ2-7; possibly TRBD1 or TRBD2 for D (6 bases each). The V gene lost 3 bases and the J gene lost 4 bases, with 10 bases spanning the gap. This CDR3 is built from 13 residues. In germline, CDR1 is ENHRY, CDR2 SYGVKD. This CDR3 reads CAISEGGRYEQYF. CDR3 nucleotides: TGTGCCATCAGTGAAGGGGGGCGATACGAGCAGTACTTC.

In this sample, this clonotype turned up many times. The chain carries TRBV20-1 and TRBJ1-6; D remains unclear. The germline V gene has CDR1 DFQATT and CDR2 SNEGSKA (reference sequence). The length of the CDR3 is 14 residues. V was shortened by 3 bases and J by 7 bases, with 13 bases between the two germline ends. The CDR3 protein is CSASMRRPNSPLHF. CDR3 DNA sequence: TGCAGTGCTAGTATGCGTCGGCCGAATTCACCCCTCCACTTT.

In this sample, this clonotype turned up a few times. The chain couples TRBV24-1 to TRBJ2-5, with 11 nucleotides matching TRBD2. This CDR3 is built from 13 residues. Germline CDR1 KGHDR, CDR2 SFDVKD. Germline trimming cut 6 bases from V and 4 bases from J; bases unmatched to any gene: 0. The CDR3 reads CATSLAGGETQYF. The CDR3 coding sequence is TGTGCCACCAGTCTAGCGGGGGGAGAGACCCAGTACTTC.

The genes are TRBV7-6 and TRBJ2-7; 13 nucleotides align to TRBD2. The germline V gene has CDR1 SGHVS and CDR2 FNYEAQ. This CDR3 has 15 amino acids. V was clipped by 5 bases and J by 7 bases; unmatched bases: 8. CDR3 in DNA: TGTGCCAGCAGCACTAGCGGGGGGGCCTACAATGAGCAGTACTTC. Translating gives CASSTSGGAYNEQYF. Combining the CDR3 with reference TRBV7-6 and TRBJ2-7 gives the whole variable domain GAGVSQSPRYKVTKRGQDVALRCDPISGHVSLYWYRQALGQGPEFLTYFNYEAQQDKSGLPNDRFSAERPEGSISTLTIQRTEQRDSAMYRCASSTSGGAYNEQYFGPGTRLTVT.

V usage is TRBV15 and J usage is TRBJ2-6; a weak D match, TRBD1 (6 bases). There are 16 residues in the CDR3. Germline CDR1 LNHNV, CDR2 YYDKDF (reference sequence). Between the trimmed V and J ends, which lost 5 bases and 3 bases, there was a span of 14 bases. The CDR3 loop reads CATSEDTGSGANVLTF. The CDR3 nucleotides read TGTGCCACCAGCGAAGACACAGGGAGTGGGGCCAACGTCCTGACTTTC.

The chain couples TRBV7-9 to TRBJ2-7; no firm D call. Germline-derived CDR1 and CDR2 are SEHNR and FQNEAQ (reference sequence). With 5 bases removed from V and 2 bases from J, the gap between germline ends came to 10 bases. CDR3 length: 13 amino acids. CDR3 in DNA: TGTGCCAGCAGCCACAGATCTACCTACGAGCAGTACTTC. It specifies CASSHRSTYEQYF. The whole variable domain, filled in from reference TRBV7-9 and TRBJ2-7, reads DTGVSQNPRHKITKRGQNVTFRCDPISEHNRLYWYRQTLGQGPEFLTYFQNEAQLEKSRLLSDRFSAERPKGSFSTLEIQRTEQGDSAMYLCASSHRSTYEQYFGPGTRLTVT.

The chain uses TRBV6-6 and TRBJ2-5, with 10 positions matching TRBD2. Germline V CDR1 and CDR2: MNHNY, SVGAGI (reference sequence). V shed 5 bases and J 5 bases; nucleotides not matched to a gene: 14. The CDR3 is 17 residues long. The CDR3 sequence is CASSPPKSGRAGETQYF. CDR3 DNA sequence: TGTGCCAGCAGTCCCCCGAAGAGCGGGAGGGCCGGCGAGACCCAGTACTTC.